Shown below are 10 T cell receptor beta chains from a single sample sequenced in a study of Ad26.COV2.S vaccination and SARS-CoV-2 variants. Treatment noted: 15 to 20 received Ad26.COV2.S at low or high dose, single or two shots; roughly five received placebo; per-sample allocation not given. Samples came from day 63 after the first vaccine or placebo injection. Clones were read by immunoSEQ multiplex PCR, and TCRdb kept only the in-frame ones, dropping some. The sample contains roughly 380,000 clones, roughly 84% of which appear only once. This material consisted of peripheral blood, taken in a trial of Ad26.COV2.S vaccine versus placebo. These TCRs come from a person aged 18 to 59 who received the Ad26.COV2.S COVID-19 vaccine or a placebo.

This clone was picked up a small number of times. This chain connects TRBV27 to TRBJ1-2; no reliable D call. V was cut by 1 base and J by 0 bases, with 9 bases left in between. CDR1 and CDR2 (germline): MNHEY, SMNVEV (reference sequence). The CDR3 has 15 residues. CDR3 loop: CASSLYRSANYGYTF. CDR3 DNA sequence: TGTGCCAGCAGTTTATACAGATCCGCTAACTATGGCTACACCTTC.

The gene calls are TRBV5-4 and TRBJ2-7; perhaps TRBD2 as D (6 bases). Germline V CDR1 and CDR2: SGHNT, YYREEE (reference sequence). With 3 bases removed from V and 6 bases from J, the gap between germline ends came to 19 bases. This CDR3 comprises 15 residues. The CDR3 loop is CASSSGGTALGEQYF. In DNA form, the CDR3 reads TGTGCCAGCAGCTCTGGGGGGACGGCTCTGGGCGAGCAGTACTTC.

The CDR3 sequence: CAWSVRPYPNYGYTF. As DNA, the CDR3 is TGTGCCTGGAGTGTACGACCGTACCCTAACTATGGCTACACCTTC. This chain links TRBV30 with TRBJ1-2, with D unresolved. V was cut by 0 bases and J by 0 bases, with 11 bases left in between. Germline V gives CDR1 GTSNPN, CDR2 SVGIG (reference sequence). This CDR3 region has 15 residues.

This clone was counted only a few times. Other DNA sequences in the same sample also yield this CDR3. V is TRBV6-5 and J is TRBJ2-1; D is unclear. Germline V lookup: CDR1 MNHEY, CDR2 SVGAGI. This CDR3 is 14 amino acids long. The V end lost 6 bases, the J end lost 0 bases, and 9 bases lay between the germline ends. The DNA of the CDR3 is TGTGCCAGCAGACTCAGATCCTCCTACAATGAGCAGTTCTTC. It yields the protein CASRLRSSYNEQFF.

The DNA of the CDR3 is TGTGCCAGCAGTTTCCGGCCAGGGCGCTTTTCTAATGAAAAACTGTTTTTT. Its translation is CASSFRPGRFSNEKLFF. This chain uses TRBV27 with TRBJ1-4, with a possible D match to TRBD1 (5 bases). The germline V and J ends were trimmed by 3 bases and 3 bases, with 17 bases remaining between them. Germline V gene lookup returns CDR1 MNHEY and CDR2 SMNVEV (reference sequence). There are 17 residues in the CDR3.

This chain connects TRBV3-1 (or the pseudogene TRBV3-2) to TRBJ2-5, with D perhaps being TRBD1 or TRBD2 (5 bases each). The CDR3 contains 13 residues. The germline V gene has CDR1 LGHDT and CDR2 YNNKEL (reference sequence). V lost 2 bases to trimming and J lost 4 bases, with 8 bases between them. The CDR3 nucleotides are TGTGCCAGCAGCCAACGAGGGGTAGAGACCCAGTACTTC. This sequence encodes CASSQRGVETQYF.

This chain links TRBV10-3 with TRBJ1-4; D ambiguous. Trimming cost V 3 bases and J 7 bases, with 9 bases left between them. The germline V gene encodes CDR1 ENHRY and CDR2 SYGVKD. The CDR3 is made up of 13 amino acids. CDR3 nucleotides: TGTGCCATCAGTGATGAGGGTACTGAAAAACTGTTTTTT. Protein sequence: CAISDEGTEKLFF.

The chain employs TRBV5-1 and TRBJ1-1; D might be TRBD1 (6 bases). The germline CDR1 and CDR2 sequences are SGHRS and YFSETQ. This CDR3 is built from 13 residues. Trimming took 10 bases from V and 0 from J, leaving 13 bases between them. The CDR3 is CAARTDLNTEAFF. The DNA of the CDR3 is TGCGCCGCTAGGACAGACCTGAACACTGAAGCTTTCTTT.

V is TRBV27 and J is TRBJ2-1; TRBD2 is a possible D gene (5 bases). Germline V gene sequence: CDR1 MNHEY, CDR2 SMNVEV (reference sequence). The CDR3 totals 17 residues. V was shortened by 5 bases and J by 0 bases, with 17 bases between the two germline ends. Here the CDR3 DNA reads TGTGCCAGCAGTCCACCCGGCGCGGACTTCTCCTACAATGAGCAGTTCTTC. Translating gives CASSPPGADFSYNEQFF.

CDR3 residues: CASSPRRGSAGNTIYF. CDR3 DNA sequence: TGTGCCAGCAGCCCCCGCCGGGGGAGCGCTGGAAACACCATATATTTT. The rearrangement uses TRBV9 and TRBJ1-3; TRBD1 is a possible D gene (5 bases). Looked up from germline, CDR1 is SGDLS and CDR2 is YYNGEE. Between the trimmed V and J ends, which lost 4 bases and 2 bases, there was a span of 16 bases. This CDR3 comprises 16 residues.